Listed below are T cell receptor beta chains from one sample, sequenced in a study of T cell responses to AZD1222 COVID-19 vaccine. Generated by immunoSEQ multiplex PCR, the TCRdb table keeps only in-frame clones and is missing some. The sample yields about 100,000 clones, 92% seen once. The source material was peripheral blood, sampled on day 0 of AZD1222 vaccination. The receptor set was obtained from an adult in good health. Both conserved end residues are part of each CDR3. The D gene is left open where the match is weak. Only part of the rows carry a size: once, few, many, or a class if the clone is expanded.

abundance: NA
v_gene: TRBV15
j_gene: TRBJ1-5
d_gene: NA
CDR3aa: CATSRDGALDQPQHF
CDR3nt: TGTGCCACCAGCAGAGATGGGGCATTGGATCAGCCCCAGCATTTT

abundance: NA
v_gene: TRBV2
j_gene: TRBJ2-2
d_gene: NA
CDR3aa: CASSEAGLWELFF
CDR3nt: TGTGCCAGCAGTGAAGCAGGGCTATGGGAGCTGTTTTTT

abundance: NA
v_gene: TRBV19
j_gene: TRBJ2-7
d_gene: NA
CDR3aa: CASSPGGGQNYEQYF
CDR3nt: TGTGCCAGTAGCCCAGGGGGGGGACAGAACTACGAGCAGTACTTC

abundance: NA
v_gene: TRBV6-5
j_gene: TRBJ2-4
d_gene: NA
CDR3aa: CASRRHRGGKNIQYF
CDR3nt: TGTGCCAGCAGAAGACACAGGGGAGGCAAAAACATTCAGTACTTC

abundance: NA
v_gene: TRBV2
j_gene: TRBJ2-2
d_gene: NA
CDR3aa: CASQGTGELFF
CDR3nt: TGTGCCAGCCAGGGGACCGGGGAGCTGTTTTTT

abundance: NA
v_gene: TRBV28
j_gene: TRBJ1-6
d_gene: NA
CDR3aa: CASSGSYNSPLHF
CDR3nt: TGTGCCAGCAGTGGTTCATATAATTCACCCCTCCACTTT

abundance: NA
v_gene: TRBV10-3
j_gene: TRBJ1-6
d_gene: NA
CDR3aa: CAIRGNSYNSPLHF
CDR3nt: TGTGCCATCAGGGGAAACTCCTATAATTCACCCCTCCACTTT

abundance: NA
v_gene: TRBV5-5
j_gene: TRBJ2-6
d_gene: TRBD1
CDR3aa: CASSPHTGAGANVLTF
CDR3nt: TGTGCCAGCAGCCCACATACAGGGGCTGGGGCCAACGTCCTGACTTTC

abundance: NA
v_gene: TRBV30
j_gene: TRBJ2-1
d_gene: TRBD2
CDR3aa: CAWSFYLAGSSYNEQFF
CDR3nt: TGTGCCTGGAGTTTCTATCTAGCGGGGAGCTCCTACAATGAGCAGTTCTTC

abundance: NA
v_gene: TRBV11-2
j_gene: TRBJ2-5
d_gene: NA
CDR3aa: CASSLVGPSTETQYF
CDR3nt: TGTGCCAGCAGCTTAGTGGGGCCTTCTACGGAGACCCAGTACTTC

abundance: NA
v_gene: TRBV6-1
j_gene: TRBJ1-1
d_gene: NA
CDR3aa: CASSEGGEDTEAFF
CDR3nt: TGTGCCAGCAGTGAGGGGGGGGAGGACACTGAAGCTTTCTTT

abundance: NA
v_gene: TRBV27
j_gene: TRBJ1-1
d_gene: TRBD1
CDR3aa: CASSSRTGMNTEAFF
CDR3nt: TGTGCCAGCAGTTCCCGGACAGGGATGAACACTGAAGCTTTCTTT

abundance: NA
v_gene: TRBV5-1
j_gene: TRBJ1-5
d_gene: NA
CDR3aa: CASSPLPGGNQPQHF
CDR3nt: TGCGCCAGCAGCCCGCTCCCTGGGGGCAATCAGCCCCAGCATTTT

abundance: once
v_gene: TRBV3-1/TRBV3-2
j_gene: TRBJ1-6
d_gene: NA
CDR3aa: CASSQEEGDLHF
CDR3nt: TGTGCCAGCAGCCAAGAGGAAGGGGACCTCCACTTT

abundance: few
v_gene: TRBV7-9
j_gene: TRBJ1-1
d_gene: NA
CDR3aa: CASSHRDMNTEAFF
CDR3nt: TGTGCCAGCAGCCACAGGGATATGAACACTGAAGCTTTCTTT

abundance: NA
v_gene: TRBV27
j_gene: TRBJ1-2
d_gene: NA
CDR3aa: CASSSPTRGYGYTF
CDR3nt: TGTGCCAGCAGTTCCCCCACAAGGGGGTATGGCTACACCTTC

abundance: NA
v_gene: TRBV7-3
j_gene: TRBJ2-7
d_gene: TRBD2
CDR3aa: CASSSRGSGEDYEQYF
CDR3nt: TGTGCCAGCAGCTCCCGGGGTAGCGGGGAGGACTACGAGCAGTACTTC

abundance: NA
v_gene: TRBV28
j_gene: TRBJ1-1
d_gene: TRBD1
CDR3aa: CATNHPGQKSAFF
CDR3nt: TGTGCCACCAACCATCCGGGACAGAAGTCGGCTTTCTTT

abundance: NA
v_gene: TRBV9
j_gene: TRBJ2-1
d_gene: NA
CDR3aa: CASSVDSFYNEQFF
CDR3nt: TGTGCCAGCAGCGTAGATAGTTTCTACAATGAGCAGTTCTTC

abundance: NA
v_gene: TRBV19
j_gene: TRBJ1-5
d_gene: TRBD1
CDR3aa: CASSPLGQGNQPQHF
CDR3nt: TGTGCCAGTAGCCCCTTAGGACAGGGTAATCAGCCCCAGCATTTT

abundance: NA
v_gene: TRBV28
j_gene: TRBJ1-5
d_gene: NA
CDR3aa: CASSLVQGSYNQPQHF
CDR3nt: TGTGCCAGCAGTTTAGTGCAGGGAAGCTACAATCAGCCCCAGCATTTT

abundance: NA
v_gene: TRBV5-5
j_gene: TRBJ1-5
d_gene: NA
CDR3aa: CASSFIGGDRDEQPQHF
CDR3nt: TGTGCCAGCAGCTTTATTGGCGGGGACCGGGATGAGCAGCCCCAGCATTTT

abundance: once
v_gene: TRBV10-2
j_gene: TRBJ2-4
d_gene: NA
CDR3aa: CASSESGLQYF
CDR3nt: TGCGCCAGCAGTGAAAGCGGGTTGCAGTACTTC

abundance: once
v_gene: TRBV18
j_gene: TRBJ1-4
d_gene: TRBD1
CDR3aa: CASSPGTGGEKLFF
CDR3nt: TGTGCCAGCTCACCTGGGACAGGAGGTGAAAAACTGTTTTTT

abundance: NA
v_gene: TRBV2
j_gene: TRBJ2-5
d_gene: TRBD1
CDR3aa: CASRGTAGGTQYF
CDR3nt: TGTGCCAGCAGAGGGACAGCCGGTGGGACCCAGTACTTC

abundance: once
v_gene: TRBV7-3
j_gene: TRBJ1-2
d_gene: TRBD1
CDR3aa: CASSSDRGQGYTF
CDR3nt: TGTGCCAGCAGCTCGGACAGGGGGCAAGGCTACACCTTC

abundance: once
v_gene: TRBV19
j_gene: TRBJ1-2
d_gene: NA
CDR3aa: CASSIGQGDGYTF
CDR3nt: TGTGCCAGTAGTATCGGGCAGGGAGATGGCTACACCTTC

abundance: NA
v_gene: TRBV5-1
j_gene: TRBJ1-2
d_gene: TRBD1
CDR3aa: CASSPHHRGAYGYTF
CDR3nt: TGCGCCAGCAGCCCTCACCACAGGGGCGCCTATGGCTACACCTTC

abundance: NA
v_gene: TRBV7-9
j_gene: TRBJ1-5
d_gene: NA
CDR3aa: CASSLSNQPQHF
CDR3nt: TGTGCCAGCAGCTTATCCAACCAGCCCCAGCATTTT

abundance: NA
v_gene: TRBV5-6
j_gene: TRBJ1-2
d_gene: TRBD1
CDR3aa: CASSFLDRDYGYTF
CDR3nt: TGTGCCAGCAGCTTCCTTGACAGGGACTATGGCTACACCTTC

abundance: NA
v_gene: TRBV5-1
j_gene: TRBJ1-5
d_gene: NA
CDR3aa: CASSLGQENQPQHF
CDR3nt: TGCGCCAGCAGCTTGGGACAGGAAAATCAGCCCCAGCATTTT

abundance: NA
v_gene: TRBV19
j_gene: TRBJ2-2
d_gene: NA
CDR3aa: CASSIFRGKSTNTGELFF
CDR3nt: TGTGCCAGTAGTATCTTCCGTGGGAAATCAACGAACACCGGGGAGCTGTTTTTT

abundance: NA
v_gene: TRBV5-1
j_gene: TRBJ1-4
d_gene: TRBD1
CDR3aa: CASSSGTANEKLFF
CDR3nt: TGCGCCAGCAGCTCCGGGACAGCGAATGAAAAACTGTTTTTT

abundance: NA
v_gene: TRBV5-1
j_gene: TRBJ2-3
d_gene: NA
CDR3aa: CASRPPVGTDTQYF
CDR3nt: TGCGCCAGCCGCCCTCCTGTCGGCACAGATACGCAGTATTTT

abundance: NA
v_gene: TRBV25-1
j_gene: TRBJ2-7
d_gene: NA
CDR3aa: CASSEHRDGHHEQYF
CDR3nt: TGTGCCAGCAGTGAGCACCGGGACGGACACCACGAGCAGTACTTC

abundance: NA
v_gene: TRBV7-9
j_gene: TRBJ1-1
d_gene: NA
CDR3aa: CASSLRLADTEAFF
CDR3nt: TGTGCCAGCAGCCTACGACTGGCGGACACTGAAGCTTTCTTT

abundance: NA
v_gene: TRBV27
j_gene: TRBJ1-1
d_gene: NA
CDR3aa: CASSLSVWGATNTEAFF
CDR3nt: TGTGCCAGCAGTTTATCGGTCTGGGGGGCGACAAACACTGAAGCTTTCTTT

abundance: NA
v_gene: TRBV3-1/TRBV3-2
j_gene: TRBJ2-1
d_gene: NA
CDR3aa: CASTSTSNSYNEQFF
CDR3nt: TGTGCCAGCACCTCAACTAGCAACTCCTACAATGAGCAGTTCTTC

abundance: NA
v_gene: TRBV4-2
j_gene: TRBJ1-1
d_gene: NA
CDR3aa: CASSQDTGYMNTEAFF
CDR3nt: TGTGCCAGCAGCCAAGATACGGGGTATATGAACACTGAAGCTTTCTTT

abundance: NA
v_gene: TRBV7-9
j_gene: TRBJ2-3
d_gene: TRBD2
CDR3aa: CASSLRTSGTDTQYF
CDR3nt: TGTGCCAGCAGCCTCCGGACTAGCGGCACAGATACGCAGTATTTT

abundance: NA
v_gene: TRBV5-4
j_gene: TRBJ1-2
d_gene: NA
CDR3aa: CASSPHADYGYTF
CDR3nt: TGTGCCAGCAGCCCGCACGCGGACTATGGCTACACCTTC

abundance: once
v_gene: TRBV28
j_gene: TRBJ1-1
d_gene: NA
CDR3aa: CASSLGQHMNTEAFF
CDR3nt: TGTGCCAGCAGTTTGGGGCAGCACATGAACACTGAAGCTTTCTTT

abundance: NA
v_gene: TRBV6-2/TRBV6-3
j_gene: TRBJ2-7
d_gene: TRBD1
CDR3aa: CASSPTPGQGAVWEQYF
CDR3nt: TGTGCCAGCAGCCCGACTCCGGGACAGGGGGCGGTATGGGAGCAGTACTTC

abundance: NA
v_gene: TRBV7-3
j_gene: TRBJ2-2
d_gene: NA
CDR3aa: CASSLTSPGELFF
CDR3nt: TGTGCCAGCAGCTTAACTAGCCCCGGGGAGCTGTTTTTT

abundance: NA
v_gene: TRBV28
j_gene: TRBJ2-5
d_gene: NA
CDR3aa: CASSIAWGTQYF
CDR3nt: TGTGCCAGCAGTATCGCATGGGGGACCCAGTACTTC

abundance: NA
v_gene: TRBV4-2
j_gene: TRBJ1-5
d_gene: NA
CDR3aa: CASSQDLSVRNQPQHF
CDR3nt: TGTGCCAGCAGCCAAGATCTTAGCGTCCGAAATCAGCCCCAGCATTTT

abundance: few
v_gene: TRBV9
j_gene: TRBJ1-1
d_gene: NA
CDR3aa: CASSVDMNTEAFF
CDR3nt: TGTGCCAGCAGCGTAGACATGAACACTGAAGCTTTCTTT

abundance: NA
v_gene: TRBV10-2
j_gene: TRBJ2-6
d_gene: NA
CDR3aa: CASSDSSGANVLTF
CDR3nt: TGCGCCAGCAGTGACAGCTCTGGGGCCAACGTCCTGACTTTC

abundance: NA
v_gene: TRBV28
j_gene: TRBJ1-1
d_gene: NA
CDR3aa: CASSPSGYRGTEAFF
CDR3nt: TGTGCCAGCAGTCCGTCGGGCTACCGGGGCACTGAAGCTTTCTTT

abundance: NA
v_gene: TRBV7-9
j_gene: TRBJ1-2
d_gene: NA
CDR3aa: CASSLGAAGLGYTF
CDR3nt: TGTGCCAGCAGCTTAGGTGCGGCAGGGTTAGGCTACACCTTC

abundance: once
v_gene: TRBV19
j_gene: TRBJ1-1
d_gene: NA
CDR3aa: CASSIGPTGVEAFF
CDR3nt: TGTGCCAGTAGTATAGGACCCACTGGGGTAGAAGCTTTCTTT

abundance: NA
v_gene: TRBV5-1
j_gene: TRBJ2-1
d_gene: TRBD1
CDR3aa: CASSISTGNTYNEQFF
CDR3nt: TGCGCCAGCAGCATATCGACAGGGAATACCTACAATGAGCAGTTCTTC